The rows below give T cell receptor beta chains drawn from one sample of a study of cytomegalovirus exposure and HLA in healthy donors. The table came from immunoSEQ multiplex PCR; TCRdb's copy has only in-frame clones and leaves some out. The table records more than 80,000 clones, roughly two thirds of them present only once. The sequenced sample consisted of PBMCs. These receptors originate from a female donor in good health and CMV-seronegative. Each CDR3 is given with its conserved first and last residue. Each record gives: clone size, V gene, D gene, J gene, CDR3 protein, CDR3 DNA. The D gene is left open where the match is weak. Not every row has a clone size; where given, it reads once, few, many or a size class.

NA	TRBV10-3	NA	TRBJ2-7	CAISEGGLPSSYEQYF	TGTGCCATCAGTGAGGGGGGGTTACCGAGCTCCTACGAGCAGTACTTC
NA	TRBV5-1	NA	TRBJ1-2	CASRMAFTRGGYTF	TGCGCCAGCAGGATGGCCTTCACCCGGGGTGGCTACACCTTC
once	TRBV11-1	NA	TRBJ1-1	CASSFFAGTEAFF	TGTGCCAGCAGCTTCTTTGCGGGCACTGAAGCTTTCTTT
NA	TRBV13	NA	TRBJ2-5	CASSLGRGATQYF	TGTGCCAGCAGCTTAGGGCGGGGAGCGACCCAGTACTTC
NA	TRBV7-8	NA	TRBJ2-1	CASSLGVSPYNEQFF	TGTGCCAGCAGCTTAGGAGTCTCTCCGTACAATGAGCAGTTCTTC
NA	TRBV6-1	NA	TRBJ2-7	CASRFDRHYEQYF	TGTGCCAGCAGGTTCGACAGGCACTACGAGCAGTACTTC
NA	TRBV6-1	NA	TRBJ1-2	CATIGRQPPGGYTF	TGTGCCACCATTGGGCGTCAACCCCCCGGTGGCTACACCTTC
NA	TRBV7-7	NA	TRBJ2-5	CASSPVRSQETQYF	TGTGCCAGCAGCCCAGTTCGGAGCCAAGAGACCCAGTACTTC
NA	TRBV7-3	TRBD2	TRBJ2-3	CASSPQAGLAGGTDTQYF	TGTGCCAGCAGCCCCCAGGCGGGACTAGCGGGAGGCACAGATACGCAGTATTTT
NA	TRBV10-1	TRBD1	TRBJ2-5	CASSAGQGALETQYF	TGCGCCAGCAGTGCGGGACAGGGGGCCCTAGAGACCCAGTACTTC
few	TRBV2	TRBD2	TRBJ2-7	CASSVNAGGAYEQYF	TGTGCCAGCAGTGTTAACGCGGGAGGTGCCTACGAGCAGTACTTC
NA	TRBV9	TRBD2	TRBJ2-1	CASSLGLSNEQFF	TGTGCCAGCAGTTTGGGACTATCAAATGAGCAGTTCTTC
few	TRBV4-1	TRBD2	TRBJ2-5	CASSLGLAGGPGETQYF	TGCGCCAGCAGCCTCGGACTAGCGGGAGGGCCGGGTGAGACCCAGTACTTC
NA	TRBV28	TRBD1	TRBJ1-3	CASSLYGDREISGNTIYF	TGTGCCAGCAGTTTATATGGGGACAGGGAGATCTCTGGAAACACCATATATTTT
NA	TRBV11-3	NA	TRBJ2-7	CASSFGGGDEQYF	TGTGCCAGCAGCTTCGGGGGAGGCGACGAGCAGTACTTC
NA	TRBV6-5	NA	TRBJ2-7	CASSYSLVRHEQYF	TGTGCCAGCAGTTACTCCCTAGTGAGGCACGAGCAGTACTTC
NA	TRBV7-2	NA	TRBJ2-7	CASSQEIGVEYEQYF	TGTGCCAGCAGCCAAGAGATCGGGGTGGAATACGAGCAGTACTTC
NA	TRBV11-3	TRBD2	TRBJ2-7	CASSFASGRPPYEQYF	TGTGCCAGCAGCTTCGCTAGCGGGAGGCCTCCCTACGAGCAGTACTTC